This is a list of T cell receptor beta chains from one sample in a study of cytomegalovirus exposure and HLA in healthy donors. Produced via immunoSEQ multiplex PCR; TCRdb's table is partial and in-frame only. Its clone listing holds about 77,000 clones. The sample consisted of PBMCs. Receptor source: a man aged 50-60 years in good health and CMV-seropositive. CDR3s include the opening cysteine and the closing phenylalanine or tryptophan. The D gene is left open where the match is weak.

>TRBV11-2|TRBJ2-7|NA
CASSLGVEQYF
TGTGCCAGCAGCTTAGGCGTCGAGCAGTACTTC
>TRBV7-8|TRBJ2-3|NA
CASSLVGSGVEDTQYF
TGTGCCAGCAGCTTAGTGGGGTCGGGGGTTGAAGATACGCAGTATTTT
>TRBV6-1|TRBJ2-5|TRBD2
CASSLTGGLVETQYF
TGTGCCAGCAGCCTAACGGGGGGATTAGTAGAGACCCAGTACTTC
>TRBV12-5|TRBJ2-7|TRBD1
CASGLDRGQSSYEQYF
TGTGCTAGTGGTTTGGACAGGGGACAGAGCTCCTACGAGCAGTACTTC
>TRBV4-1|TRBJ1-1|NA
CASSQVFGGNTEAFF
TGCGCCAGCAGCCAAGTTTTCGGAGGGAACACTGAAGCTTTCTTT
>TRBV5-1|TRBJ2-7|TRBD2
CASSQTSASYEQYF
TGCGCCAGCAGCCAGACTAGCGCCTCCTACGAGCAGTACTTC
>TRBV2|TRBJ1-6|TRBD1
CASKTGIFGPLHF
TGTGCCAGCAAGACAGGGATATTCGGGCCCCTCCACTTT
>TRBV18|TRBJ2-3|NA
CASSPSSSTDTQYF
TGTGCCAGCTCACCATCTTCTAGCACAGATACGCAGTATTTT
>TRBV28|TRBJ1-1|NA
CASRGASRMGNTEAFF
TGTGCCAGCAGGGGGGCCTCCCGAATGGGGAACACTGAAGCTTTCTTT
>TRBV27|TRBJ2-7|TRBD1
CAGSDSYRGVYEQYF
TGTGCCGGCAGTGATTCTTACAGGGGAGTCTACGAGCAGTACTTC
>TRBV9|TRBJ2-2|NA
CASSQVNTGELFF
TGTGCCAGTTCACAGGTGAACACCGGGGAGCTGTTTTTT
>TRBV4-1|TRBJ1-4|NA
CASSLAWEEKLFF
TGCGCCAGCAGCCTAGCATGGGAGGAAAAACTGTTTTTT
>TRBV18|TRBJ1-2|TRBD1
CASSPSGGANYGYTF
TGTGCCAGCTCACCCTCAGGGGGAGCTAACTATGGCTACACCTTC